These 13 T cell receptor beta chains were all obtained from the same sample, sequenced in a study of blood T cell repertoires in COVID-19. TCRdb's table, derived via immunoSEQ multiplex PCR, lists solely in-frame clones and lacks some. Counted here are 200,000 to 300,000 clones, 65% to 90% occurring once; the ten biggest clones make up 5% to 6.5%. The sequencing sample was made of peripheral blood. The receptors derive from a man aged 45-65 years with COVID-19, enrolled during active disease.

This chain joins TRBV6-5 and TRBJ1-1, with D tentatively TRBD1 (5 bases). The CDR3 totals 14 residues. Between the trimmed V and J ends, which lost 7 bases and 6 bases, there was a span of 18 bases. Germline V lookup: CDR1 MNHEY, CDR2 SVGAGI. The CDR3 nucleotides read TGTGCCAGCATGGGGCAGGTACAGGCCGCTGAAGCTTTCTTT. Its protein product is CASMGQVQAAEAFF.

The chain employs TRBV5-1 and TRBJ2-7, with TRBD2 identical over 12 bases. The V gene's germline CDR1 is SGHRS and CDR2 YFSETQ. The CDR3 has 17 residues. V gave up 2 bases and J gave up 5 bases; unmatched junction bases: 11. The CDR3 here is CASSFLTLAGGLNEQYF. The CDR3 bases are TGCGCCAGCAGCTTTTTAACTCTAGCGGGGGGGCTCAACGAGCAGTACTTC.

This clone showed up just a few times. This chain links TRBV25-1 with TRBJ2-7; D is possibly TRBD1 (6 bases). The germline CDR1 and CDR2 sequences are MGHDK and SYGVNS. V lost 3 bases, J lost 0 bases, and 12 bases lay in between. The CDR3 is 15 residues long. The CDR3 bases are TGTGCCAGCAGTGACCTCTCGACAGGCTCCTACGAGCAGTACTTC. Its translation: CASSDLSTGSYEQYF.

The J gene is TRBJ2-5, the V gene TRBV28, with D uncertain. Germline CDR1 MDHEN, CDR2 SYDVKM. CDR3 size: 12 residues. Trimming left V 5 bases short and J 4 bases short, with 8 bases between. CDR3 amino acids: CASSAVLETQYF. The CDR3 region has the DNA TGTGCCAGCAGTGCGGTTCTAGAGACCCAGTACTTC.

The CDR3 is CAISETTNEQFF. CDR3 coding DNA: TGTGCCATCAGTGAAACAACCAATGAGCAGTTCTTC. The chain employs TRBV10-3 and TRBJ2-1; D not certain. CDR1 is ENHRY and CDR2 is SYGVKD in the germline V gene. The CDR3 length is 12 residues. V lost 3 bases, J lost 6 bases, and 6 bases lay in between.

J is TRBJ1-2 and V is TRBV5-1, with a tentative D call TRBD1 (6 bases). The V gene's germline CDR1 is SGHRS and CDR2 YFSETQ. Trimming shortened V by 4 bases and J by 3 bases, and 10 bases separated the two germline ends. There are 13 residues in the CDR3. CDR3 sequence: CASSPAGDYGYTF. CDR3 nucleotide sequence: TGCGCCAGCAGCCCGGCAGGGGACTATGGCTACACCTTC.

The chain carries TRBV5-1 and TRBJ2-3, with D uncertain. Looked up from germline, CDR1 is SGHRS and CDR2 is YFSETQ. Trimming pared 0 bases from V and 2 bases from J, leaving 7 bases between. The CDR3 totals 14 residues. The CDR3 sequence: CASSLAVATDTQYF. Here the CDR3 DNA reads TGCGCCAGCAGCTTGGCCGTGGCCACAGATACGCAGTATTTT. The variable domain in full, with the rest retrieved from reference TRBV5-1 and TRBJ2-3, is KAGVTQTPRYLIKTRGQQVTLSCSPISGHRSVSWYQQTPGQGLQFLFEYFSETQRNKGNFPGRFSGRQFSNSRSEMNVSTLELGDSALYLCASSLAVATDTQYFGPGTRLTVL.

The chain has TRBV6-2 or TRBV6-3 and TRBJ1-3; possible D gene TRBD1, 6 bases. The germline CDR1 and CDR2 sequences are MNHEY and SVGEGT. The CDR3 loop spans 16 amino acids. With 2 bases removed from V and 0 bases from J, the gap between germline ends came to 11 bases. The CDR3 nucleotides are TGTGCCAGCAGTTACGACAGGTCAGCCTCTGGAAACACCATATATTTT. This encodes CASSYDRSASGNTIYF.

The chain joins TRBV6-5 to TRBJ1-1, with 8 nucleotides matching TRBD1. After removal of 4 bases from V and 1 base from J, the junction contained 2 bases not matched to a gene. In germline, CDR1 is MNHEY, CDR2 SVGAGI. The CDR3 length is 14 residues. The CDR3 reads CASSLGQGNTEAFF. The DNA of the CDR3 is TGTGCCAGCAGTTTAGGACAGGGGAACACTGAAGCTTTCTTT.

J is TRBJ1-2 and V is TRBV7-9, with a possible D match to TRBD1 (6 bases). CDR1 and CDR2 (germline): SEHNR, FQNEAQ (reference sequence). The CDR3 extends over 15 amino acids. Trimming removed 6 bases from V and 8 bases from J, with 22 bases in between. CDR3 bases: TGTGCCAGCAGTCCTTCCCTCCGGGGGGGCGGAGGCTACACCTTC. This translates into CASSPSLRGGGGYTF.

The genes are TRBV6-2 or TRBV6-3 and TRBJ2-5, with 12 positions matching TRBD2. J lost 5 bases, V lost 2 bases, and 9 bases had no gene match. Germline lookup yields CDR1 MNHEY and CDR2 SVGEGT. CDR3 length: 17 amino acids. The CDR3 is CASSYRASGGGGETQYF. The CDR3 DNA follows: TGTGCCAGCAGTTACAGGGCTAGCGGGGGGGGTGGTGAGACCCAGTACTTC.

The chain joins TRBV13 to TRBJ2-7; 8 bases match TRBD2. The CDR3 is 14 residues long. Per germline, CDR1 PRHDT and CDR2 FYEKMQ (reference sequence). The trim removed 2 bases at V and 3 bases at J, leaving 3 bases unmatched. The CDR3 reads CASSLFGGVYEQYF. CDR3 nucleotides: TGTGCCAGCAGCTTATTCGGGGGGGTCTACGAGCAGTACTTC.

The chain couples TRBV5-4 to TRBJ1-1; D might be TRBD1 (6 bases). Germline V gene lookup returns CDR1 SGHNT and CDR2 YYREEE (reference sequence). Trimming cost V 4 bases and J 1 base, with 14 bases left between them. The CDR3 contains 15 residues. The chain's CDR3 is CASSPGTSANTEAFF. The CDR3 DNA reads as TGTGCCAGCAGCCCAGGGACATCGGCGAACACTGAAGCTTTCTTT.